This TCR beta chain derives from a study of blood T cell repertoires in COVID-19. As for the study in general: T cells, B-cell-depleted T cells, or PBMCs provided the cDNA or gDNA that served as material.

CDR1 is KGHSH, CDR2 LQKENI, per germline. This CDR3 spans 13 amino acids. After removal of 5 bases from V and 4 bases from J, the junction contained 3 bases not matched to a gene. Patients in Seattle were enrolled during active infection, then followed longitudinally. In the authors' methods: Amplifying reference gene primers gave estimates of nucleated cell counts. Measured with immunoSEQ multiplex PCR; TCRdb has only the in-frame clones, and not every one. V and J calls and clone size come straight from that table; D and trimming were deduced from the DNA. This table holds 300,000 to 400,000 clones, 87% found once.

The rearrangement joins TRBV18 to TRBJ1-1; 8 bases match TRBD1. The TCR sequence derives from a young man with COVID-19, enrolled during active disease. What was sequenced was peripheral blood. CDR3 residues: CASSGQGGTEAFF. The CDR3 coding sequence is TGTGCCAGCTCAGGACAGGGAGGCACTGAAGCTTTCTTT.